The clone carrying this T cell receptor beta chain was counted ten times or more. The antigen remains undetermined. The sample comes from a study of early T cells in non-severe SARS-CoV-2 infection. Study background: Sequencing of unsorted whole blood was done on bulk RNA, leaving chains unpaired. General study results and limits: Database matching using VDJdb favored anti-spike CD8 responses, with private and CD4 specificities left missing.

Looked up from germline, CDR1 is SGHVS and CDR2 is FNYEAQ. Deletions cut 5 bases from V and 0 bases from J, with 4 bases between. There are 12 residues in the CDR3. Individual cDNA molecules each received unique molecular identifiers attached to them. TCRdb reanalysed the 5' RACE reads using MiXCR and keeps one entry per CDR3 protein. This table has fewer than 80,000 distinct CDR3 sequences, approximately 4.5% appearing once. The rearrangement uses TRBV7-6 and TRBJ2-5; no definite D call. The clonotype comes from an adult who was a healthcare worker with PCR-confirmed SARS-CoV-2 infection or an uninfected control (not recorded which). The donor label of this sample is uncertain. The sample in question was whole blood, obtained at baseline. The CDR3 spells CASSPYQETQYF. The CDR3 DNA reads TGTGCCAGCAGCCCCTACCAAGAGACCCAGTACTTC.